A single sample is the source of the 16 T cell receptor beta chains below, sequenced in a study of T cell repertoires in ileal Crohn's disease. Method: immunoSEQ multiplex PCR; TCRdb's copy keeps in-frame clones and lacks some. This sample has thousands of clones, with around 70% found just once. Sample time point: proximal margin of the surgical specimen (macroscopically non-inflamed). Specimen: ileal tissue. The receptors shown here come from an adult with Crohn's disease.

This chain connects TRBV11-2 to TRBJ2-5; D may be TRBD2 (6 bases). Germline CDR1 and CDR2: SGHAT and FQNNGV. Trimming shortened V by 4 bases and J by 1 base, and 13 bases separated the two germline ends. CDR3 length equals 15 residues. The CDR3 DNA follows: TGTGCCAGCAGCTCCGGTCGCGGGGTCCAAGAGACCCAGTACTTC. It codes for CASSSGRGVQETQYF. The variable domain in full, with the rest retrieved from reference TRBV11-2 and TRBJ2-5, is EAGVAQSPRYKIIEKRQSVAFWCNPISGHATLYWYQQILGQGPKLLIQFQNNGVVDDSQLPKDRFSAERLKGVDSTLKIQPAKLEDSAVYLCASSSGRGVQETQYFGPGTRLLVL.

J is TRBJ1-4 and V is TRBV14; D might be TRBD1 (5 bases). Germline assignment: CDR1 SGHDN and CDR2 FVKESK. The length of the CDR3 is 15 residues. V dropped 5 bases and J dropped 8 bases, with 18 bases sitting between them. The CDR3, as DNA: TGTGCCAGCAGCTTTCCGACGGTCGAGGGGGAAAAACTGTTTTTT. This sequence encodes CASSFPTVEGEKLFF.

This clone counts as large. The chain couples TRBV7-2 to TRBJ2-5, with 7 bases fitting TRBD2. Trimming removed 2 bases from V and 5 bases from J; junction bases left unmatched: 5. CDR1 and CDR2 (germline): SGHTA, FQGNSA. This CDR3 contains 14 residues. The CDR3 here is CASSLSGVGETQYF. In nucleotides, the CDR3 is TGTGCCAGCAGCTTAAGCGGGGTGGGGGAGACCCAGTACTTC. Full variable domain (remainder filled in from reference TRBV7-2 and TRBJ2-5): GAGVSQSPSNKVTEKGKDVELRCDPISGHTALYWYRQSLGQGLEFLIYFQGNSAPDKSGLPSDRFSAERTGGSVSTLTIQRTQQEDSAVYLCASSLSGVGETQYFGPGTRLLVL.

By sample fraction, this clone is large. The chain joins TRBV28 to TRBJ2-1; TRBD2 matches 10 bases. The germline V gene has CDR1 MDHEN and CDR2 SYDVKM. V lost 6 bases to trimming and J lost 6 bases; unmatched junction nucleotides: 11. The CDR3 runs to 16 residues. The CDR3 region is CASSSSGLAVPNEQFF. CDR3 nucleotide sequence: TGTGCCAGCAGCTCCTCCGGACTAGCGGTTCCCAATGAGCAGTTCTTC. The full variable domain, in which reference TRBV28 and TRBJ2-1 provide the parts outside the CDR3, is DVKVTQSSRYLVKRTGEKVFLECVQDMDHENMFWYRQDPGLGLRLIYFSYDVKMKEKGDIPEGYSVSREKKERFSLILESASTNQTSMYLCASSSSGLAVPNEQFFGPGTRLTVL.

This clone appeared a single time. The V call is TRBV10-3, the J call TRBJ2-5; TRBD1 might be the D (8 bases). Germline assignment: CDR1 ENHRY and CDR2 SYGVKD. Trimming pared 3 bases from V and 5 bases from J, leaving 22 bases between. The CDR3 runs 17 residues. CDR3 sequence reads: CAISEKITQGGSETQYF. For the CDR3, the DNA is TGTGCCATCAGTGAAAAGATAACACAGGGGGGGTCTGAGACCCAGTACTTC.

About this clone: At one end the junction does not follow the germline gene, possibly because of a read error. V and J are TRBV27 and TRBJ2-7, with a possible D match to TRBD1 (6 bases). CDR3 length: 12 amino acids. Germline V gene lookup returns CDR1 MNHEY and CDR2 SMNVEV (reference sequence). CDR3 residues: CASETGHYEQYF. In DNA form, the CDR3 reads TGTGCCAGCGAGACAGGCCACTACGAGCAATACTTC.

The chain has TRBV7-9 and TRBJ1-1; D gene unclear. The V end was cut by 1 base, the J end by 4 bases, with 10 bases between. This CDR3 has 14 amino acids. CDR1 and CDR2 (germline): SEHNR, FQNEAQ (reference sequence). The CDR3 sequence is CASSLEFGGTEAFF. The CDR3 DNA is TGTGCCAGCAGCTTAGAATTTGGAGGCACTGAAGCTTTCTTT.

CDR3 sequence reads: CASSIKRTGTEAFF. The DNA of the CDR3 is TGTGCCAGTAGTATCAAGAGGACAGGGACTGAAGCTTTCTTT. This chain uses TRBV19 with TRBJ1-1; 8 bases line up with TRBD1. Germline trimming cut 3 bases from V and 5 bases from J; bases unmatched to any gene: 5. This CDR3 region has 14 residues. Germline V gene data show CDR1 as LNHDA and CDR2 as SQIVND (reference sequence).

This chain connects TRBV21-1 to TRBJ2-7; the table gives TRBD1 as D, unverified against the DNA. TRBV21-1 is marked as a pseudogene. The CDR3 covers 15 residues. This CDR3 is CASSNPQRQGKEQYF. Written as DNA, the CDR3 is TGTGCCAGCAGCAACCCGCAGCGTCAGGGAAAGGAGCAGTACTTC.

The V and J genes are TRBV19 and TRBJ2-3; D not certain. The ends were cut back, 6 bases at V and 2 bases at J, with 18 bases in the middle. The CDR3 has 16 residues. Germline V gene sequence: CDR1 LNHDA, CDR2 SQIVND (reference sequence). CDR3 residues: CASSQLPRVPTDTQYF. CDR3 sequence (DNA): TGTGCCAGTAGCCAACTCCCTAGGGTACCCACAGATACGCAGTATTTT.

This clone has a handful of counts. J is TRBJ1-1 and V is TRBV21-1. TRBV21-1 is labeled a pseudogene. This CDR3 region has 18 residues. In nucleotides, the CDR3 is TGTGCCAGCAGCAGGACGGAAAAATTGGAAGGCATGAACACTGAAGCTTTCTTT. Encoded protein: CASSRTEKLEGMNTEAFF.

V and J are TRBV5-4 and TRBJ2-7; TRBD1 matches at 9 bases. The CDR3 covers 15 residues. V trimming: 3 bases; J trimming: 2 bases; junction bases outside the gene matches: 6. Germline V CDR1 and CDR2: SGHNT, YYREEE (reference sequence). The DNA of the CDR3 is TGTGCCAGCAGCTGGTCGACAGGGGGTACCTACGAGCAGTACTTC. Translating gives CASSWSTGGTYEQYF.

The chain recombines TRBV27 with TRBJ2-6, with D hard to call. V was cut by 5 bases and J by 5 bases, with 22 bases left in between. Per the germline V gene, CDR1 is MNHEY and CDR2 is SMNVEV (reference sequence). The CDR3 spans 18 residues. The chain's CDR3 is CASSPRDWLQSRANVLTF. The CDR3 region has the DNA TGTGCCAGCAGTCCTCGTGACTGGCTACAAAGTCGGGCCAACGTCCTGACTTTC.

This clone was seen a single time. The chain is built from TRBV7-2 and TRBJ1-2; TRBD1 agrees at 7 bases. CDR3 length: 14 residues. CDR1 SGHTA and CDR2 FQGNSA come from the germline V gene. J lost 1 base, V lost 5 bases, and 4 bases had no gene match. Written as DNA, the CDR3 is TGTGCCAGCAGCCCTGGGACAGTTAACTATGGCTACACCTTC. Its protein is CASSPGTVNYGYTF.

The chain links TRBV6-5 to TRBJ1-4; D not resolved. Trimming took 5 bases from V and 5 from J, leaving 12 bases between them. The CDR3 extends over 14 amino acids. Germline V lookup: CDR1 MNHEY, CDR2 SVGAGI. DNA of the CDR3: TGTGCCAGCAGTCCCGGATGGGAGAATGAAAAACTGTTTTTT. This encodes CASSPGWENEKLFF.

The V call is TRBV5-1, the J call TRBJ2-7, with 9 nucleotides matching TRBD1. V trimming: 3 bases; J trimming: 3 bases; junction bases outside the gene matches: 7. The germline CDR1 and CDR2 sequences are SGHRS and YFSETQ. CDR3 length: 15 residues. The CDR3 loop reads CASSSSGTGYYEQYF. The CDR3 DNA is TGCGCCAGCAGCTCCTCCGGGACAGGGTACTACGAGCAGTACTTC.